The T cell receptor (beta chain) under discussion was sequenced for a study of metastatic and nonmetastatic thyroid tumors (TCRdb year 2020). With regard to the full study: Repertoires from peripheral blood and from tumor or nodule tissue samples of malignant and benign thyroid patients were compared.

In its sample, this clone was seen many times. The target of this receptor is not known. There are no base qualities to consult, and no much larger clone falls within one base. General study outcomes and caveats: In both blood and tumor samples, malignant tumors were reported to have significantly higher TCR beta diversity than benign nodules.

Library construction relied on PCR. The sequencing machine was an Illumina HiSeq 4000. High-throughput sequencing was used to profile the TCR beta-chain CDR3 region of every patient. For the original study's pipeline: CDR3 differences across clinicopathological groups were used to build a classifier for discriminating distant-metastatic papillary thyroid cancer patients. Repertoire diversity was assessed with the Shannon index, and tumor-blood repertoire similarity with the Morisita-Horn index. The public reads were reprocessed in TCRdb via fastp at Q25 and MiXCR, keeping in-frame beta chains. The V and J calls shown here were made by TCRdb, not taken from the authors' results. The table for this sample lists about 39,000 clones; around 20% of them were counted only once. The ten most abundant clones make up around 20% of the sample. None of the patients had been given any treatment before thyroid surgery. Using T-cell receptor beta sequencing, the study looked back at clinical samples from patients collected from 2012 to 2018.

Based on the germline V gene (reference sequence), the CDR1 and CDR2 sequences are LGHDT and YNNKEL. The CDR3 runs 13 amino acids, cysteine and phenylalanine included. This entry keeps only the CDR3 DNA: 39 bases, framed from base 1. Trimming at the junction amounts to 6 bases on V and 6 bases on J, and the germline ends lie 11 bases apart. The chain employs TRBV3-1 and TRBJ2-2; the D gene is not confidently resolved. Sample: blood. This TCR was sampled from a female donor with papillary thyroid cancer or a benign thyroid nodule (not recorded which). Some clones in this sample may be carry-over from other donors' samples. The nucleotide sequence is TGTGCCAGCAGGGTGCTGGTGTCCGGGGAGCTGTTTTTT. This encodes CASRVLVSGELFF.